Here is one T cell receptor (beta chain) with its context. The target antigen is unknown. The sample is drawn from a study of T-cell reconstitution after alpha-beta-depleted transplantation in children. CDR1 and CDR2 (germline): SGHDT, YYEEEE. There are 15 residues in the CDR3. Trimming took off 2 bases at V and 0 bases at J, with 9 bases between the two ends. The TCRbeta library incorporated unique molecular identifiers. From the PCR reads, TCRdb called clonotypes with MiXCR, one entry per CDR3 protein. The table has about 440,000 distinct CDR3 sequences, roughly 44% seen once. Study-level points and caveats: Reported findings indicate that, about two months after transplant, alpha-beta T cells came from several hundred expanded clones, which were derived from non-depleted graft cells.

This clonotype was sampled from a girl aged 2-9 years with aplastic anemia, due to receive a stem cell transplant. The rearrangement links TRBV5-6 to TRBJ2-1; D remains unclear. Specimen: PBMCs, collected before TCRalphabeta/CD19-depleted stem cell transplant. The CDR3 loop is CASSFFGDSYNEQFF. In nucleotides, the CDR3 is TGTGCCAGCAGCTTTTTTGGGGACTCCTACAATGAGCAGTTCTTC. Drawing the rest from reference TRBV5-6 and TRBJ2-1, the complete variable domain is DAGVTQSPTHLIKTRGQQVTLRCSPKSGHDTVSWYQQALGQGPQFIFQYYEEEERQRGNFPDRFSGHQFPNYSSELNVNALLLGDSALYLCASSFFGDSYNEQFFGPGTRLTVL.